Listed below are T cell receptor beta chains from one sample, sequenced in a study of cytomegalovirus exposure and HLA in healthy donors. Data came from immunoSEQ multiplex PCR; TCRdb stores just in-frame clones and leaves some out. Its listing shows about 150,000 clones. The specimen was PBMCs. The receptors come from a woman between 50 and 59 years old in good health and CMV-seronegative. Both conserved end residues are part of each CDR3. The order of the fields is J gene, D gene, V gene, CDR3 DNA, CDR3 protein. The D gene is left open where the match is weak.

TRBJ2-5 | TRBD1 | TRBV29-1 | TGCAGCGTTGGGACAGGGGTGGGGGAGACCCAGTACTTC | CSVGTGVGETQYF
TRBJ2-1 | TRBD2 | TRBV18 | TGTGCCAGCTCACCACTTGTGATAGCGGGAGGATTCCATGAGCAGTTCTTC | CASSPLVIAGGFHEQFF
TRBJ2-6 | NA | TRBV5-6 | TGTGCCAGCAGCTCCTACCAACTCTCTGGGGCCAACGTCCTGACTTTC | CASSSYQLSGANVLTF
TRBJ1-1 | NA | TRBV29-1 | TGCAGCGTCAGGGGCCCAATCAGGGGAGACACTGAAGCTTTCTTT | CSVRGPIRGDTEAFF
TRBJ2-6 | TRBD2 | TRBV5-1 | TGCGCCAGCAGCCCACCGACTAGCGGGAGCCCTGGGGCCAACGTCCTGACTTTC | CASSPPTSGSPGANVLTF
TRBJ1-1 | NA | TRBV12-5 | TGTGCTAGTGGTTTACTGATGGGGACACCCGAAGCTTTCTTT | CASGLLMGTPEAFF
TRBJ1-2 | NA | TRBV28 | TGTGCCAGCAGTCCGCCCGGGGACTATGGCTACACCTTC | CASSPPGDYGYTF
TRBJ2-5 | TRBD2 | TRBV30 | TGTGCCTGGAGTGTGGGGCTAGCGGGCCAAGAGACCCAGTACTTC | CAWSVGLAGQETQYF
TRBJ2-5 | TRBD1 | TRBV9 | TGTGCCAGCAGCGTTGGGACAGGGGGCGCGACCGAGACCCAGTACTTC | CASSVGTGGATETQYF
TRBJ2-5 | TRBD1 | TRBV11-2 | TGTGCCAGCGGAAGATGGGGGACAGCCCAAGAGACCCAGTACTTC | CASGRWGTAQETQYF
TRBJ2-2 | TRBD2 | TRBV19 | TGTGCCAGTAGAACGACTAGCGGGAGGGACTTATTCGGGGAGCTGTTTTTT | CASRTTSGRDLFGELFF
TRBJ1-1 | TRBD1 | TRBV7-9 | TGTGCCAGCAGACAATTCGGGGAGGGACAGGGGGCCACTGAAGCTTTCTTT | CASRQFGEGQGATEAFF
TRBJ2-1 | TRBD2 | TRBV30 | TGTGCCTGGAGTCTAGCGGGAAGCTCCTACAATGAGCAGTTCTTC | CAWSLAGSSYNEQFF
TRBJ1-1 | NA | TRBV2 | TGTGCCAGCAGTGAAGAATCTTCCACTGAAGCTTTCTTT | CASSEESSTEAFF
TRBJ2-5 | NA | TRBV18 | TGTGCCAGCTCAAAGGAGATCCAAGAGACCCAGTACTTC | CASSKEIQETQYF
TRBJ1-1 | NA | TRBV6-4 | TGTGCCAGCAGCAACGACAGGTTCTCTGAAGCTTTCTTT | CASSNDRFSEAFF
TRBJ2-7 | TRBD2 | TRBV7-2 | TGTGCCAGCAGCTTAGAATCGGTAGCGGGATCCCCCTACGAGCAGTACTTC | CASSLESVAGSPYEQYF
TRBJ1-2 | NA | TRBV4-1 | TGCGCCAGCAGCCGAGCGGGACTAAACTATGGCTACACCTTC | CASSRAGLNYGYTF
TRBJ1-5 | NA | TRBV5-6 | TGTGCCAGCAGCTCGAACCAACAGGCGATTAGCAATCAGCCCCAGCATTTT | CASSSNQQAISNQPQHF
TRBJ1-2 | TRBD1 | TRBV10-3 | TGTGCCATCCCCGGGACAGGGCTAGTACCGGCCCTTTACACCTTC | CAIPGTGLVPALYTF
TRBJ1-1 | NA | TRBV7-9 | TGTGCCATCTCCAACACTGAAGCTTTCTTT | CAISNTEAFF
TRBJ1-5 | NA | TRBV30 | TGTGCCTGGAGCTTGGGGACAACCTCCTTCGGCCCCCAGCATTTT | CAWSLGTTSFGPQHF
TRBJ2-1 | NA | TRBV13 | TGTGCCAGCAGCACCAGCGGCCAGGGGAGCTCCTACAATGAGCAGTTCTTC | CASSTSGQGSSYNEQFF
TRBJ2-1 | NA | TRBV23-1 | TGCGCCAGCAGTCACACCTACAATGAGCAGTTCTTC | CASSHTYNEQFF
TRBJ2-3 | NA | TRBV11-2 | TGTGCCAGCAGCTTAGGAGGATCAGATACGCAGTATTTT | CASSLGGSDTQYF
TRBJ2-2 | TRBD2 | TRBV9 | TGTGCCAGCAGCGTCGGGGGGAGAGCGAACACCGGGGAGCTGTTTTTT | CASSVGGRANTGELFF
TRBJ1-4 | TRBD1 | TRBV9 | TGTGCCAGCAGCACTCGCGGGACAGGGTATGAAAAACTGTTTTTT | CASSTRGTGYEKLFF
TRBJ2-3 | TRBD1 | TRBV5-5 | TGTGCCAGCAGCTCGGGACAGGGCCGTTACCCTTACACAGATACGCAGTATTTT | CASSSGQGRYPYTDTQYF
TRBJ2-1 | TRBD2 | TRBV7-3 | TGTGCCAGCAGCTTAAACGCGGGAGCGGGTGAGCAGTTCTTC | CASSLNAGAGEQFF
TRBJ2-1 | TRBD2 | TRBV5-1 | TGCGCCAGCAGCTTGTCTAGCGGGGGCTACAATGAGCAGTTCTTC | CASSLSSGGYNEQFF
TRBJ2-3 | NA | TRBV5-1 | TGCGCCAGCAGCCCAAGTCCGGCAGATACGCAGTATTTT | CASSPSPADTQYF
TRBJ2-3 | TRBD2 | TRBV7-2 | TGTGCCAGCAGCTCACTAGCGGGGGGGCGGGCAGATACGCAGTATTTT | CASSSLAGGRADTQYF
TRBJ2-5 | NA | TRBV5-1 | TGCGCCAGCACCCAGTGGGGGGGGCGAGAGACCCAGTACTTC | CASTQWGGRETQYF
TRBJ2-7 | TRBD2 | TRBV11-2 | TGTGCCAGCAGGAAACTAGCGGGAGCGCACGAGCAGTACTTC | CASRKLAGAHEQYF
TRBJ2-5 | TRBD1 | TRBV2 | TGTGCCAGCAAAATCGGGACAGGGAAAGAAGAGACCCAGTACTTC | CASKIGTGKEETQYF
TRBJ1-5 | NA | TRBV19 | TGTGCCAGTAGTACCTTCGGGAGGGGGGCTGAATATAGCAATCAGCCCCAGCATTTT | CASSTFGRGAEYSNQPQHF
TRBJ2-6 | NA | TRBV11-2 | TGTGCCAGCAGCTTAGTGGGCGGGGCCAACGTCCTGACTTTC | CASSLVGGANVLTF
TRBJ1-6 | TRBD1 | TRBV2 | TGTGCCAGCAGCGCCCTGGGACAGGTTAATTCACCCCTCCACTTT | CASSALGQVNSPLHF
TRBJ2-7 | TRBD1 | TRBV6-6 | TGTGCCAGCAGTCCCGTAGGGACAGGGAGTTACGAGCAGTACTTC | CASSPVGTGSYEQYF
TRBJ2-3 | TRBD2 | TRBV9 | TGTGCCAGCAGCGTAAATCCTAGCGGGAGAAGAGATACGCAGTATTTT | CASSVNPSGRRDTQYF
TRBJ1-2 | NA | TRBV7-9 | TGTGCCAGCACCCGGGGACTCTATGGCTACACCTTC | CASTRGLYGYTF
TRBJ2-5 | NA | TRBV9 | TGTGCCAGCAGCCCGTCGGGGGGCTGGGAGACCCAGTACTTC | CASSPSGGWETQYF
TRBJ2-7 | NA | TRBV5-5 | TGTGCCAGCAGCTTGAATTTCCCGGGGTCCCTCGAGCAGTACTTC | CASSLNFPGSLEQYF
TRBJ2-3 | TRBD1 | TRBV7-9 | TGTGCCAGCAGCTTAGCCAGGGGGCAAGGCACAGATACGCAGTATTTT | CASSLARGQGTDTQYF
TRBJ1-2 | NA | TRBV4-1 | TGCGCCAGCAGCCAAGATTTTCGAGGCCATGGCTACACCTTC | CASSQDFRGHGYTF
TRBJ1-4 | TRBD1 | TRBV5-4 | TGTGCCAGCAGCGCCGGCGGGACAGCTAATGAAAAACTGTTTTTT | CASSAGGTANEKLFF
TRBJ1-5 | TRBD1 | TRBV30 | TGTGCCTGGAGTGTAAAGGGCCATACGGACAGGGAAGGGAGTCAGCCCCAGCATTTT | CAWSVKGHTDREGSQPQHF
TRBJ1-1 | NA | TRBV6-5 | TGTGCCACCCGGGCGGGGGGCGTCACTGAAGCTTTCTTT | CATRAGGVTEAFF
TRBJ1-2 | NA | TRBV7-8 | TGTGCCAGCAGCTTAGGGCGGGAAGCTAACTATGGCTACACCTTC | CASSLGREANYGYTF
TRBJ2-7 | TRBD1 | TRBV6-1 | TGTGCCAGCAGTGACAGGGGGAACATCTACGAGCAGTACTTC | CASSDRGNIYEQYF
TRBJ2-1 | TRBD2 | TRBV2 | TGTGCCAGCAGTGACATAGCGGGAGACGAGCAGTTCTTC | CASSDIAGDEQFF
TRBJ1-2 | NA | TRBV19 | TGTGCCAGTAGTATGGACACAGGGACTAACTATGGCTACACCTTC | CASSMDTGTNYGYTF
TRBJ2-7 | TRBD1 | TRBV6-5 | TGTGCCAGCAGCGACGGACAGGGGGTCGCCTACGAGCAGTACTTC | CASSDGQGVAYEQYF